This T cell receptor (beta chain) is drawn from a study of blood T cell repertoires in COVID-19. Study-wide background: Whether acute or convalescent, the COVID-19 samples came from the United States, Italy and Spain. PBMCs, B-cell-depleted T cells, or T cells were the source of the cDNA or gDNA that made up the material.

Source study methods: Amplification of reference gene primers was used by the study to estimate nucleated cell counts. Sequencing used immunoSEQ multiplex PCR; TCRdb keeps in-frame clones, though not all of them. V and J calls and clone size are as listed in that table; D and trimming were resolved from the DNA. The sample has about 150,000 clones; roughly 71% are singletons. Trimming shortened V by 3 bases and J by 1 base, and 6 bases separated the two germline ends. Germline V lookup: CDR1 SGHTA, CDR2 FQGNSA. The CDR3 runs to 13 residues. The TCR was taken from a woman of 80 years or more with acute or convalescent COVID-19. The sequenced sample was peripheral blood. The chain recombines TRBV7-2 with TRBJ1-1, with D unclear. CDR3 bases: TGTGCCAGCAGCTTTCGCGGGAACACTGAAGCTTTCTTT. Residues: CASSFRGNTEAFF.